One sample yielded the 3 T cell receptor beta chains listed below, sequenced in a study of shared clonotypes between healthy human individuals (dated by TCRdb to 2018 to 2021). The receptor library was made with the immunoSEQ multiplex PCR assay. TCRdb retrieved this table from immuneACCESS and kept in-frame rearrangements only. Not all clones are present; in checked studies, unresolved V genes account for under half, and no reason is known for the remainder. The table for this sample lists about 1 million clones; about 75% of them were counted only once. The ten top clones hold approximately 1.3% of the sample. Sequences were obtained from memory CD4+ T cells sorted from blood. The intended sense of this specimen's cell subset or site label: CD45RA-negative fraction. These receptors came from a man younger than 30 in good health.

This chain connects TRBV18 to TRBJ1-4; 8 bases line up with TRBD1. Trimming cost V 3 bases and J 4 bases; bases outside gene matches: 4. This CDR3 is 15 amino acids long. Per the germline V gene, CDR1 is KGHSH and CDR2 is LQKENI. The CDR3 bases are TGTGCCAGCTCACCGGGACAGGCCCTTAATGAAAAACTGTTTTTT. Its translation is CASSPGQALNEKLFF.

The CDR3 reads CASSPGAQRAGEQYF. DNA of the CDR3: TGTGCCAGCAGCCCTGGAGCACAGCGGGCGGGTGAGCAGTACTTC. The chain links TRBV7-2 to TRBJ2-7; perhaps TRBD2 as D (6 bases). The CDR3 totals 15 residues. The germline gives CDR1 SGHTA, CDR2 FQGNSA. Trimming shortened V by 5 bases and J by 7 bases, and 21 bases separated the two germline ends. Supplemented by reference TRBV7-2 and TRBJ2-7, the full variable domain reads GAGVSQSPSNKVTEKGKDVELRCDPISGHTALYWYRQSLGQGLEFLIYFQGNSAPDKSGLPSDRFSAERTGGSVSTLTIQRTQQEDSAVYLCASSPGAQRAGEQYFGPGTRLTVT.

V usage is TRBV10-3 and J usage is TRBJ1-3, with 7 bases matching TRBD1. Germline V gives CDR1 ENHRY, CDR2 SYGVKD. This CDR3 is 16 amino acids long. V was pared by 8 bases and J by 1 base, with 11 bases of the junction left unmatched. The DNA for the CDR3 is TGTGCCATCTCGTCTTGGACAGGAGGTTCTGGAAACACCATATATTTT. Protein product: CAISSWTGGSGNTIYF.